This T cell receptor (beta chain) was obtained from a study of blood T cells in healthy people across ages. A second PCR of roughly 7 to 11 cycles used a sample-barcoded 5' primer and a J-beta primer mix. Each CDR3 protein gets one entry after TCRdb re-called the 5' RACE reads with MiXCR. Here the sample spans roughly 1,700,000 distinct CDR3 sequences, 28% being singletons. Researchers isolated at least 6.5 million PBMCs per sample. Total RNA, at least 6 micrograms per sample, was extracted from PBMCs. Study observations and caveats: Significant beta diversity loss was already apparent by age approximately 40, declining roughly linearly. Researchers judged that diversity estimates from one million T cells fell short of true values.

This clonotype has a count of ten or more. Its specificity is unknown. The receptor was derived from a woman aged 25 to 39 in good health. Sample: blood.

CDR3 region: CASSLAPQDEQYF. The CDR3 DNA sequence: TGTGCCAGCAGCTTGGCCCCCCAGGACGAGCAGTACTTC. The genes are TRBV7-2 and TRBJ2-7; no firm D call. Germline V gene lookup returns CDR1 SGHTA and CDR2 FQGNSA. V was pared by 3 bases and J by 5 bases, with 11 bases between. CDR3 size: 13 residues.